This TCR beta chain was captured in a study of blood T cells in healthy people across ages. A second roughly 7 to 11 cycle PCR used barcoded and J-beta primers. Each CDR3 protein gets one entry after TCRdb re-called the 5' RACE reads with MiXCR. In the table there are around 900,000 distinct CDR3 sequences, just over 50% of which are singletons. CDR3 length equals 16 residues. V was pared by 4 bases and J by 0 bases, with 8 bases of the junction left unmatched. Germline CDR1 reads SGHDT; CDR2 reads YYEEEE. Material for sequencing was blood. The source is a woman aged 55-69 years in good health. The V and J genes are TRBV5-6 and TRBJ1-1; 8 nucleotides agree with TRBD1. CDR3 region: CASSRTGGGLNTEAFF. In DNA form, the CDR3 reads TGTGCCAGCAGCCGTACAGGGGGAGGTCTGAACACTGAAGCTTTCTTT.